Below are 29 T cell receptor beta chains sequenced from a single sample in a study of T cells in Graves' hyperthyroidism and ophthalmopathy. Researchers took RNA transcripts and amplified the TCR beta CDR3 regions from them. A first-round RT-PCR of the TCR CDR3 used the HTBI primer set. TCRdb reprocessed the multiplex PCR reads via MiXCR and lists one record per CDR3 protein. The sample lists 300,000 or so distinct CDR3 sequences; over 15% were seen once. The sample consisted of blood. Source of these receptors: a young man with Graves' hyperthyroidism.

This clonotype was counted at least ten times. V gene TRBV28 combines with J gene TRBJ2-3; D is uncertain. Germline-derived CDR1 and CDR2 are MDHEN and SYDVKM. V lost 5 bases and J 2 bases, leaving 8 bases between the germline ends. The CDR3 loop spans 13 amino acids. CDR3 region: CASSLSPTDTQYF. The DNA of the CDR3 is TGTGCCAGCAGTCTGAGTCCCACAGATACGCAGTATTTT.

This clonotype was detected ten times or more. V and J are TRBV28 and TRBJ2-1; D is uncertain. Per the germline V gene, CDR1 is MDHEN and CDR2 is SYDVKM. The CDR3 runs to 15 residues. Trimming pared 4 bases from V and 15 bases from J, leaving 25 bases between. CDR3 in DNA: TGTGCCAGCAGTTCTCTGAGTACCGAACCTCCATTGTGGTTCTTC. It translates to CASSSLSTEPPLWFF.

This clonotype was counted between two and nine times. The CDR3 bases are TGTGCCAGCAGTTTCGGACAGGCTCAGCCCCAGCATTTT. It translates to CASSFGQAQPQHF. This chain links TRBV12-3 or TRBV12-4 with TRBJ1-5, with 7 bases identical to TRBD1. V shed 3 bases and J 6 bases; nucleotides not matched to a gene: 2. The CDR3 is 13 amino acids.

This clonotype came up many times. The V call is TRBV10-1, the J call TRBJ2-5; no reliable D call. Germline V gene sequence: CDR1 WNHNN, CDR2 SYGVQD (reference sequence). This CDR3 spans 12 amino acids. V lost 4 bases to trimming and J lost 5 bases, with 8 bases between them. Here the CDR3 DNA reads TGCGCCAGCAGTGGGTCGTCGGAGACCCAGTACTTC. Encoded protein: CASSGSSETQYF.

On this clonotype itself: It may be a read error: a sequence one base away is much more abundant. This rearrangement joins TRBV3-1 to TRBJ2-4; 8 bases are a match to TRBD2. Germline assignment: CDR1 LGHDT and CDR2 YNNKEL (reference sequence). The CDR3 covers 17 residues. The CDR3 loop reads CTSSQAGSSTAGDIQYF. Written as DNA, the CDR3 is TGTACCAGCAGCCAAGCGGGTTCATCTACAGCGGGAGACATTCAGTACTTC.

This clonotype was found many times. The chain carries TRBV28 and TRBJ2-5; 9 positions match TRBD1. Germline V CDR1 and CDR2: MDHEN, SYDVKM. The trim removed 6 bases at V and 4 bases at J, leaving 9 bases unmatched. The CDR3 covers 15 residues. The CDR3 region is CASSPGTGPRETQYF. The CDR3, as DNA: TGTGCCAGCAGCCCAGGGACAGGGCCCAGAGAGACCCAGTACTTC.

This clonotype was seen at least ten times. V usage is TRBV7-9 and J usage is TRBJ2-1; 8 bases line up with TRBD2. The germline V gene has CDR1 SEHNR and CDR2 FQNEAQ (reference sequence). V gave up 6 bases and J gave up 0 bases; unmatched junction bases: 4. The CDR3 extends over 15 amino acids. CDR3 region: CASSLLAGSYNEQFF. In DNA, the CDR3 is TGTGCCAGCAGTCTTCTAGCGGGCTCCTACAATGAGCAGTTCTTC.

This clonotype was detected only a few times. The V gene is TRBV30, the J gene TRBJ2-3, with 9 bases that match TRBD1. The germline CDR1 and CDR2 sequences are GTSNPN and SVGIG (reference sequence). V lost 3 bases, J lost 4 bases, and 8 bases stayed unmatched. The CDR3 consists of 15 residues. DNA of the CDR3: TGTGCCTGGAGAAGACAGGGGGGGCGGGCAGATACGCAGTATTTT. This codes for CAWRRQGGRADTQYF.

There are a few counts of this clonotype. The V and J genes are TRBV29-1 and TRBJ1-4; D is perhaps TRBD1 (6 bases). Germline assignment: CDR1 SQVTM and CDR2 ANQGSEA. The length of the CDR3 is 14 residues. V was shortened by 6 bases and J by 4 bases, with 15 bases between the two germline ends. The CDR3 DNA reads TGCAGCGTGGGGACACGACGAAATAATGAAAAACTGTTTTTT. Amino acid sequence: CSVGTRRNNEKLFF.

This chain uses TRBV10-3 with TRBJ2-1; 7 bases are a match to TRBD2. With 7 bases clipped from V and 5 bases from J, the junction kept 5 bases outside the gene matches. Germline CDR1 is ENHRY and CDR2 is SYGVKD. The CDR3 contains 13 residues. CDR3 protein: CAITGGDHNEQFF. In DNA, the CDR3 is TGTGCCATCACTGGGGGGGACCACAATGAGCAGTTCTTC.

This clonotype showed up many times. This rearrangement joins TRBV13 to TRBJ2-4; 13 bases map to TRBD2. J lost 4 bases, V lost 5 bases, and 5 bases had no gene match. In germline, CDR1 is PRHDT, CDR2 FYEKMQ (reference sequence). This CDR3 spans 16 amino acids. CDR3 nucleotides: TGTGCCAGCAGCCCCGGGACTAGCGGGATAAAAAACATTCAGTACTTC. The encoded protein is CASSPGTSGIKNIQYF.

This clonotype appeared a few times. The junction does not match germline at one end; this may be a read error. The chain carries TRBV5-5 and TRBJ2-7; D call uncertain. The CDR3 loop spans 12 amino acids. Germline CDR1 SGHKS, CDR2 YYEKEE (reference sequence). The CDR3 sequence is CASSPLGSEQCF. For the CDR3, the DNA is TGTGCCAGCAGCCCCCTCGGCTCCGAGCAGTGCTTC.

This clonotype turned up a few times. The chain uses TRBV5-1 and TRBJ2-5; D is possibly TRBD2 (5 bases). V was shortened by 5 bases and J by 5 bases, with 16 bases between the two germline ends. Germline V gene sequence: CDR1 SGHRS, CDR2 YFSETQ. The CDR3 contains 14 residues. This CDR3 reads CASSLEGSGETQYF. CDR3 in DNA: TGCGCCAGCAGTCTAGAGGGTTCCGGGGAGACCCAGTACTTC.

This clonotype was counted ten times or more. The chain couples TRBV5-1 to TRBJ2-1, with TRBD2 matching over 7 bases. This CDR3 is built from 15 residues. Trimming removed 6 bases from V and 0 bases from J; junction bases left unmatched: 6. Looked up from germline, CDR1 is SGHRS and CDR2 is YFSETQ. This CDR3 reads CASTSGMSSYNEQFF. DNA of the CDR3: TGCGCCAGCACGAGCGGGATGAGCTCCTACAATGAGCAGTTCTTC.

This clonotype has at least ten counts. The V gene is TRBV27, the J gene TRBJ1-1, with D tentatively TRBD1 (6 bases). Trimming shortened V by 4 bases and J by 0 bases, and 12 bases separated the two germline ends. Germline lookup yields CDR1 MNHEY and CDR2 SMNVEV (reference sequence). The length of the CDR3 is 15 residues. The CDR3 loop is CASSSPGAVNTEAFF. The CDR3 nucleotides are TGTGCCAGCAGTTCACCAGGGGCTGTGAACACTGAAGCTTTCTTT.

The CDR3 spells CASSLGDPGVEYEQYF. DNA for the CDR3: TGCGCCAGCAGCTTGGGGGATCCAGGGGTTGAATACGAGCAGTACTTC. The chain combines TRBV5-1 with TRBJ2-7; the D gene is possibly TRBD1 (6 bases). From germline, CDR1 is SGHRS and CDR2 YFSETQ. The CDR3 spans 16 residues. Trimming pared 0 bases from V and 4 bases from J, leaving 17 bases between.

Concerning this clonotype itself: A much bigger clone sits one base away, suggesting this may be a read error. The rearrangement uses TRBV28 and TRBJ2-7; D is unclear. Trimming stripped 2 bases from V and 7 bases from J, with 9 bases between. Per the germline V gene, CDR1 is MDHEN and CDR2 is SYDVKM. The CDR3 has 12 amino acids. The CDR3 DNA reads TGTGCCAGCAGTTTAGCGAGCTGGGAGCAGTACTTC. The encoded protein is CASSLASWEQYF.

As DNA, the CDR3 is TGTGCCAGCAGCTTAATGAGCGGGGGACTGGGGAACACCGGGGAGCTGTTTTTT. This sequence encodes CASSLMSGGLGNTGELFF. The V gene is TRBV7-3, the J gene TRBJ2-2; 8 bases map to TRBD2. CDR1 SGHTA and CDR2 FQGTGA come from the germline V gene. The CDR3 totals 18 residues. The V gene end was trimmed by 1 base and the J gene end by 1 base; junction bases not matched to a gene: 8.

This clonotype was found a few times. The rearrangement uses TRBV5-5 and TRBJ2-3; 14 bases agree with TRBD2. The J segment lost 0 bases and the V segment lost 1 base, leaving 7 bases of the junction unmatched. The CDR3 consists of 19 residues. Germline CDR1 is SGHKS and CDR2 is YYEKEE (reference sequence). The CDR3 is CASSLKGTSGRDSTDTQYF. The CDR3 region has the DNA TGTGCCAGCAGCTTGAAGGGGACTAGCGGGAGAGATAGCACAGATACGCAGTATTTT.

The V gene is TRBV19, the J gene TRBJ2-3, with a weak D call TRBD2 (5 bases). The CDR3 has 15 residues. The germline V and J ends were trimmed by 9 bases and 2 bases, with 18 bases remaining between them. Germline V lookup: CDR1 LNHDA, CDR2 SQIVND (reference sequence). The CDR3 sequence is CASLNLAASTDTQYF. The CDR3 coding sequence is TGTGCCAGCCTAAATCTAGCTGCTTCCACAGATACGCAGTATTTT.

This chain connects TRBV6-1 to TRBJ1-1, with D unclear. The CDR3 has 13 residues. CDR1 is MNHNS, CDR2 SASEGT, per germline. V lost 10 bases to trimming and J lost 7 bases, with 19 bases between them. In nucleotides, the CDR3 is TGTGCCAACAGCTACATTTCGGAGGGTGAAGCTTTCTTT. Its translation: CANSYISEGEAFF.

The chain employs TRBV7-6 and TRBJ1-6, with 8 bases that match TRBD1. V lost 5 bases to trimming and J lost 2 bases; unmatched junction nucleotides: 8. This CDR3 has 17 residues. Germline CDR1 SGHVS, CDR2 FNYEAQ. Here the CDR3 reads CASSPGTGFPYNSPLHF. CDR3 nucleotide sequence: TGTGCCAGCAGCCCCGGGACAGGCTTCCCCTATAATTCACCCCTCCACTTT.

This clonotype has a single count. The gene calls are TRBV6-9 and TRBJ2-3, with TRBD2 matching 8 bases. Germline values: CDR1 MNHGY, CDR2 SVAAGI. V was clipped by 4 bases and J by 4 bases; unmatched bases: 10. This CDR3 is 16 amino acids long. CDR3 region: CASSSTLSGTSDTQYF. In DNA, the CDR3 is TGTGCCAGCAGTTCCACCCTTAGCGGGACCTCAGATACGCAGTATTTT.

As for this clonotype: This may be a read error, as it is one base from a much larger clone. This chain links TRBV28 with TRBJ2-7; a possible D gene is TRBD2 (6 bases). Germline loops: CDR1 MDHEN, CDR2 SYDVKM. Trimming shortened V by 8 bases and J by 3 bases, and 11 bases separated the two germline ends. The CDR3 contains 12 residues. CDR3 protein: CASSREYYEQYF. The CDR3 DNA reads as TGTGCCAGCTCACGGGAGTACTACGAGCAGTACTTC.

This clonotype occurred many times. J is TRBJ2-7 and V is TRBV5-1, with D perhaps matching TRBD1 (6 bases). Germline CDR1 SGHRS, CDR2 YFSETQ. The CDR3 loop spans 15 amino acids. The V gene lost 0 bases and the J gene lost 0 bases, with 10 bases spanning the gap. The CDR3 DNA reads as TGCGCCAGCAGCTTGGCCTGGGGGCACTCCTACGAGCAGTACTTC. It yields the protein CASSLAWGHSYEQYF.

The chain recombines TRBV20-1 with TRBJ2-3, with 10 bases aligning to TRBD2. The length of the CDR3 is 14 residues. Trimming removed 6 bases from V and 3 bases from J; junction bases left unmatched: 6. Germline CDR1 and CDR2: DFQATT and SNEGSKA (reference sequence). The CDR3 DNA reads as TGCAGTGCCTATCAGCGGGAGGGGACAGATACGCAGTATTTT. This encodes CSAYQREGTDTQYF.

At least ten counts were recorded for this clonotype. CDR3 sequence (DNA): TGTGCCAGCAGCTGGACTAGCGGCGAGCAGTTCTTC. Translation: CASSWTSGEQFF. This chain joins TRBV5-6 and TRBJ2-1; TRBD2 aligns across 10 bases. The CDR3 runs to 12 residues. Germline V gene lookup returns CDR1 SGHDT and CDR2 YYEEEE. J gave up 10 bases and V 3 bases, and 1 base lay outside the gene matches.

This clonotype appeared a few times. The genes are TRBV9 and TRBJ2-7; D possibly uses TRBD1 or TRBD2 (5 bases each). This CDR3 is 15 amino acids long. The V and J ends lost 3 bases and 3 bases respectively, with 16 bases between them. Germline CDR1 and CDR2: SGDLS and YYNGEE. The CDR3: CASSASAGTDYEQYF. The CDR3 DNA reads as TGTGCCAGCAGCGCAAGCGCCGGGACGGACTACGAGCAGTACTTC. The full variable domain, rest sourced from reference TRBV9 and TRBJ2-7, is DSGVTQTPKHLITATGQRVTLRCSPRSGDLSVYWYQQSLDQGLQFLIQYYNGEERAKGNILERFSAQQFPDLHSELNLSSLELGDSALYFCASSASAGTDYEQYFGPGTRLTVT.

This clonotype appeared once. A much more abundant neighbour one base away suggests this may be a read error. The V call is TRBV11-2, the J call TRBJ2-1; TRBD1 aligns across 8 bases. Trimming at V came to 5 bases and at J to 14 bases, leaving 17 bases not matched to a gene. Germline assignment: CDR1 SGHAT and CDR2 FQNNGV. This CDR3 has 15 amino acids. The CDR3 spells CASSQSPISGGREFF. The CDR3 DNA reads TGTGCCAGCAGCCAATCGCCAATCTCAGGGGGCCGGGAGTTCTTC.